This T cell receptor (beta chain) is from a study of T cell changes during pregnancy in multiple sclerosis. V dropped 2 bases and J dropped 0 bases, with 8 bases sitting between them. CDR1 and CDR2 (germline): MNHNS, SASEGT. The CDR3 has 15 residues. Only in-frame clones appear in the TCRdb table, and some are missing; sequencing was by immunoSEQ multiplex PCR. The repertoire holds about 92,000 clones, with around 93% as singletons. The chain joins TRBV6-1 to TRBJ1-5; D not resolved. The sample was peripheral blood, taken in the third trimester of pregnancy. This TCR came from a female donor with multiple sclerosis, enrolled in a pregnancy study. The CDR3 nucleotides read TGTGCCAGCAGTGAATACGGAGATAGCAATCAGCCCCAGCATTTT. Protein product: CASSEYGDSNQPQHF.